Listed below are T cell receptor beta chains from one sample, sequenced in a study of blood T cells in healthy people across ages. TCRdb used MiXCR to reprocess the 5' RACE reads, holding one entry per CDR3 protein. The table includes approximately 810,000 distinct CDR3 sequences, under 40% detected once. Material for sequencing was blood. These receptor sequences come from a young man in good health. Both conserved end residues are part of each CDR3. Each record gives: CDR3 DNA, CDR3 protein, V gene, J gene, D gene, CDR3 length, clone size. A D gene is named only where the DNA matches it firmly. A row's size may be missing; if present it is once, few, many or a size class.

CDR3nt: TGTGCCAGCAGCTTAGAGGCCCTGGAAGCTTTCTTT
CDR3aa: CASSLEALEAFF
v_gene: TRBV7-9
j_gene: TRBJ1-1
d_gene: .
len: 12
abundance: .

CDR3nt: TGCGCCAGCAGCCAAGATGTCCGACACACAGATACGCAGTATTTT
CDR3aa: CASSQDVRHTDTQYF
v_gene: TRBV4-3
j_gene: TRBJ2-3
d_gene: .
len: 15
abundance: many

CDR3nt: TGTGCCAGCAGCCAATGGGGCAGCCAAGAGACCCAGTACTTC
CDR3aa: CASSQWGSQETQYF
v_gene: TRBV3-1
j_gene: TRBJ2-5
d_gene: .
len: 14
abundance: few

CDR3nt: TGTGCCAGCACCCCAGGGGACGGACTAGCCAAAAACATTCAGTACTTC
CDR3aa: CASTPGDGLAKNIQYF
v_gene: TRBV6-6
j_gene: TRBJ2-4
d_gene: .
len: 16
abundance: many

CDR3nt: TGCAGTGCTAGAGCAGGGAGTGATAACACTGAAGCTTTCTTT
CDR3aa: CSARAGSDNTEAFF
v_gene: TRBV20-1
j_gene: TRBJ1-1
d_gene: .
len: 14
abundance: few

CDR3nt: TGCGCCAGCAGCTTGCAAATTATCGGGAGCACTGAAGCTTTCTTT
CDR3aa: CASSLQIIGSTEAFF
v_gene: TRBV5-1
j_gene: TRBJ1-1
d_gene: .
len: 15
abundance: few

CDR3nt: TGCAGTGCTCGACAGGGGGAGGGTGGCTACACCTTC
CDR3aa: CSARQGEGGYTF
v_gene: TRBV20-1
j_gene: TRBJ1-2
d_gene: TRBD1
len: 12
abundance: .

CDR3nt: TGTGCCAGCAGTTACTATAGCGGATCCTACAATGAGCAGTTCTTC
CDR3aa: CASSYYSGSYNEQFF
v_gene: TRBV6-2/TRBV6-3
j_gene: TRBJ2-1
d_gene: .
len: 15
abundance: .

CDR3nt: TGCGCCACCAGCCCTCGGGGGAGACTAGCGGGGCACCAAGAGACCCAGTACTTC
CDR3aa: CATSPRGRLAGHQETQYF
v_gene: TRBV10-2
j_gene: TRBJ2-5
d_gene: TRBD2
len: 18
abundance: .

CDR3nt: TGCAGTGCTGGGTCCGCCTCCCGTTCCTACAATGAGCAGTTCTTC
CDR3aa: CSAGSASRSYNEQFF
v_gene: TRBV20-1
j_gene: TRBJ2-1
d_gene: .
len: 15
abundance: few

CDR3nt: TGTGCCAGCAGTGAAGTGGCGGGGGAGCAAGAGACCCAGTACTTC
CDR3aa: CASSEVAGEQETQYF
v_gene: TRBV6-1
j_gene: TRBJ2-5
d_gene: TRBD2
len: 15
abundance: few

CDR3nt: TGCGCCAGCAGCCAAGATCAGGGACAGCTTAATGAAAAACTGTTTTTT
CDR3aa: CASSQDQGQLNEKLFF
v_gene: TRBV4-3
j_gene: TRBJ1-4
d_gene: TRBD1
len: 16
abundance: many

CDR3nt: TGTGCCAGCAGCCCAGGACTAGGACCAGATACGCAGTATTTT
CDR3aa: CASSPGLGPDTQYF
v_gene: TRBV6-2/TRBV6-3
j_gene: TRBJ2-3
d_gene: TRBD2
len: 14
abundance: .

CDR3nt: TGTGCCAGCAGTTATGTCGGGGGCTACAATGAGCAGTTCTTC
CDR3aa: CASSYVGGYNEQFF
v_gene: TRBV6-2/TRBV6-3
j_gene: TRBJ2-1
d_gene: .
len: 14
abundance: few

CDR3nt: TGTGCCAGCAGCCAGAGACGGAGCTCCTACAATGAGCAGTTCTTC
CDR3aa: CASSQRRSSYNEQFF
v_gene: TRBV3-1
j_gene: TRBJ2-1
d_gene: .
len: 15
abundance: .

CDR3nt: TGCGCCAGCAGCCTCTATACCAGGGGATCGGGCACCGGGGAGCTGTTTTTT
CDR3aa: CASSLYTRGSGTGELFF
v_gene: TRBV4-3
j_gene: TRBJ2-2
d_gene: .
len: 17
abundance: once

CDR3nt: TGTGCCAGCAGTTCAGGGAACGGTCAGCCCCAGCATTTT
CDR3aa: CASSSGNGQPQHF
v_gene: TRBV28
j_gene: TRBJ1-5
d_gene: .
len: 13
abundance: .

CDR3nt: TGTGCCAGCACCGAAGGGGTTAAGGAGACCCAGTACTTC
CDR3aa: CASTEGVKETQYF
v_gene: TRBV11-2
j_gene: TRBJ2-5
d_gene: .
len: 13
abundance: .

CDR3nt: TGTGCCAGCAGCTTAGCCCCGTGGGGGTTGGAGACTGAAGCTTTCTTT
CDR3aa: CASSLAPWGLETEAFF
v_gene: TRBV11-2
j_gene: TRBJ1-1
d_gene: .
len: 16
abundance: .

CDR3nt: TGCGCCAGCAGCGTCCTAGCGGCCAATGAGCAGTACTTC
CDR3aa: CASSVLAANEQYF
v_gene: TRBV5-1
j_gene: TRBJ2-7
d_gene: TRBD2
len: 13
abundance: .

CDR3nt: TGCAGTGCTAAGGAGGCAGTCGAGCAGTACTTC
CDR3aa: CSAKEAVEQYF
v_gene: TRBV20-1
j_gene: TRBJ2-7
d_gene: .
len: 11
abundance: .

CDR3nt: TGTGCCAGCAGCCCGAGTATGAAGATATACAATGAGCAGTTCTTC
CDR3aa: CASSPSMKIYNEQFF
v_gene: TRBV3-1
j_gene: TRBJ2-1
d_gene: .
len: 15
abundance: .

CDR3nt: TGTGCCAGCAGTAACAAAGGACTAGTTCTCGAGCAGTTCTTC
CDR3aa: CASSNKGLVLEQFF
v_gene: TRBV12-3/TRBV12-4
j_gene: TRBJ2-1
d_gene: TRBD2
len: 14
abundance: few

CDR3nt: TGCAGTGCTAGATTAGATTCCAGGGGAGGACCTTCACCCCTCCACTTT
CDR3aa: CSARLDSRGGPSPLHF
v_gene: TRBV20-1
j_gene: TRBJ1-6
d_gene: .
len: 16
abundance: .

CDR3nt: TGTGCCACCAGCAGTGGAGGGCCAGATACGCAGTATTTT
CDR3aa: CATSSGGPDTQYF
v_gene: TRBV15
j_gene: TRBJ2-3
d_gene: .
len: 13
abundance: .

CDR3nt: TGCGCCAGCAGCTTAGGAGCGGGGGGCCACAATGAGCAGTACTTC
CDR3aa: CASSLGAGGHNEQYF
v_gene: TRBV5-1
j_gene: TRBJ2-5
d_gene: TRBD2
len: 15
abundance: .

CDR3nt: TGTGCCGCCCGGGGAGGGGAGGCTTATGGCTACACCTTC
CDR3aa: CAARGGEAYGYTF
v_gene: TRBV10-3
j_gene: TRBJ1-2
d_gene: .
len: 13
abundance: .

CDR3nt: TGTGCCTCGGGGCCACTAGCGGGGCCTGCCTCGAACACCGGGGAGCTGTTTTTT
CDR3aa: CASGPLAGPASNTGELFF
v_gene: TRBV10-3
j_gene: TRBJ2-2
d_gene: TRBD2
len: 18
abundance: .

CDR3nt: TGTGCCAGCAGCATCCGGGACACACTCTCCTACGAGCAGTACTTC
CDR3aa: CASSIRDTLSYEQYF
v_gene: TRBV12-3/TRBV12-4
j_gene: TRBJ2-7
d_gene: .
len: 15
abundance: .

CDR3nt: TGTGCCAGCAGTTTAGAAGGCGGGCCCTACAATGAGCAGTTCTTC
CDR3aa: CASSLEGGPYNEQFF
v_gene: TRBV28
j_gene: TRBJ2-1
d_gene: .
len: 15
abundance: many

CDR3nt: TGTGCCAGCAGCTTAGTGGGCACATCGGGCGAGCAGTACTTC
CDR3aa: CASSLVGTSGEQYF
v_gene: TRBV7-9
j_gene: TRBJ2-7
d_gene: .
len: 14
abundance: few

CDR3nt: TGCGCCAGCAGCCAAGATCAAGGCCCAACGAACACTGAAGCTTTCTTT
CDR3aa: CASSQDQGPTNTEAFF
v_gene: TRBV4-1
j_gene: TRBJ1-1
d_gene: .
len: 16
abundance: few

CDR3nt: TGTGCCACCAGTGAGGGGGACACACGGGTTGAGCAGTACTTC
CDR3aa: CATSEGDTRVEQYF
v_gene: TRBV24-1
j_gene: TRBJ2-5
d_gene: .
len: 14
abundance: .

CDR3nt: TGTGCCAGCAGTGTCCCGCGGACAGGGGGCGAAGAGACCCAGTACTTC
CDR3aa: CASSVPRTGGEETQYF
v_gene: TRBV6-1
j_gene: TRBJ2-5
d_gene: TRBD1
len: 16
abundance: .

CDR3nt: TGCAGCGACCTGACAGGTTGGACTGAAGCTTTCTTT
CDR3aa: CSDLTGWTEAFF
v_gene: TRBV29-1
j_gene: TRBJ1-1
d_gene: .
len: 12
abundance: .

CDR3nt: TGTGCCAGCAGTTTACTGGCAGGGGGACAGCCCCAGCATTTT
CDR3aa: CASSLLAGGQPQHF
v_gene: TRBV27
j_gene: TRBJ1-5
d_gene: TRBD1
len: 14
abundance: .

CDR3nt: TGCAGTGCTAGCTGGACTAGCGGAGACACAGATACGCAGTATTTT
CDR3aa: CSASWTSGDTDTQYF
v_gene: TRBV20-1
j_gene: TRBJ2-3
d_gene: TRBD2
len: 15
abundance: .

CDR3nt: TGTGCCAGCAGTCCCAACCGACAAGTTAACTATGGCTACACCTTC
CDR3aa: CASSPNRQVNYGYTF
v_gene: TRBV12-3/TRBV12-4
j_gene: TRBJ1-2
d_gene: .
len: 15
abundance: .

CDR3nt: TGCGCCAGCAGCCAAGCTCGGGACAGGTGGACTAGCGGGAGTAACAATGAGCAGTACTTC
CDR3aa: CASSQARDRWTSGSNNEQYF
v_gene: TRBV4-1
j_gene: TRBJ2-7
d_gene: TRBD2
len: 20
abundance: .

CDR3nt: TGTGCCAGCACTCTCGGGGAGGGGACCACAGATACGCAGTATTTT
CDR3aa: CASTLGEGTTDTQYF
v_gene: TRBV6-6
j_gene: TRBJ2-3
d_gene: TRBD2
len: 15
abundance: many

CDR3nt: TGTGCCAGCAGTTATAGCCAGGGTGTTGAAAAACTGTTTTTT
CDR3aa: CASSYSQGVEKLFF
v_gene: TRBV6-5
j_gene: TRBJ1-4
d_gene: .
len: 14
abundance: few

CDR3nt: TGTGCCATCACTCGAGAACAGGGCTCCTACAATGAGCAGTTCTTC
CDR3aa: CAITREQGSYNEQFF
v_gene: TRBV10-3
j_gene: TRBJ2-1
d_gene: .
len: 15
abundance: few

CDR3nt: TGTGCCAGCAGTGGCGGACAGGGAGGGATCTACGAGCAGTACTTC
CDR3aa: CASSGGQGGIYEQYF
v_gene: TRBV6-1
j_gene: TRBJ2-7
d_gene: .
len: 15
abundance: once

CDR3nt: TGCAGCGGGAGATGGGTCATGGGCGAGGAGACCCAGTACTTC
CDR3aa: CSGRWVMGEETQYF
v_gene: TRBV29-1
j_gene: TRBJ2-5
d_gene: .
len: 14
abundance: .

CDR3nt: TGCAGTGCTACCGGGGACAACAATCAGCCCCAGCATTTT
CDR3aa: CSATGDNNQPQHF
v_gene: TRBV20-1
j_gene: TRBJ1-5
d_gene: .
len: 13
abundance: many

CDR3nt: TGCAGCGTTGAGGTGGCGGGGGACGAGCAGTACTTC
CDR3aa: CSVEVAGDEQYF
v_gene: TRBV29-1
j_gene: TRBJ2-7
d_gene: TRBD2
len: 12
abundance: few

CDR3nt: TGTGCCAGCCAACCCATGGACGGTTTCACCCCCCACTTT
CDR3aa: CASQPMDGFTPHF
v_gene: TRBV12-3/TRBV12-4
j_gene: TRBJ1-6
d_gene: .
len: 13
abundance: .

CDR3nt: TGTGCCAGCTCACCACTGTCAGGGCAGACTGAAGCTTTCTTT
CDR3aa: CASSPLSGQTEAFF
v_gene: TRBV18
j_gene: TRBJ1-1
d_gene: .
len: 14
abundance: few

CDR3nt: TGTGCCTGGAGGACAGGGGCCGGGGAGCTGTTTTTT
CDR3aa: CAWRTGAGELFF
v_gene: TRBV30
j_gene: TRBJ2-2
d_gene: TRBD1
len: 12
abundance: .

CDR3nt: TGTGCCAGCAGCTTGGACCGTAAACTAGCGGCGGTACAGGGAATGATGCAGTACTTC
CDR3aa: CASSLDRKLAAVQGMMQYF
v_gene: TRBV5-5
j_gene: TRBJ2-7
d_gene: TRBD2
len: 19
abundance: .

CDR3nt: TGTGCCAGCAGCTTAACGGGGACAGGGGGCCTTAACTATGGCTACACCTTC
CDR3aa: CASSLTGTGGLNYGYTF
v_gene: TRBV7-3
j_gene: TRBJ1-2
d_gene: TRBD1
len: 17
abundance: few

CDR3nt: TGTGCCAGCAGCTTCTCGGGACAGGGGTCCTCACCCCTCCACTTT
CDR3aa: CASSFSGQGSSPLHF
v_gene: TRBV7-2
j_gene: TRBJ1-6
d_gene: TRBD1
len: 15
abundance: few

CDR3nt: TGTGCTAGTGGTTTGTGGGCAGATACGCAGTATTTT
CDR3aa: CASGLWADTQYF
v_gene: TRBV12-5
j_gene: TRBJ2-3
d_gene: .
len: 12
abundance: few